The 19 T cell receptor beta chains reported below all come from one sample, sequenced in a study of radiotherapy plus CTLA-4 blockade in lung cancer. The repertoire was sequenced with immunoSEQ multiplex PCR; TCRdb's copy has only in-frame clones and lacks some. The table lists about 19,000 clones, around 88% of them singletons, with around a quarter in the top ten. Here the sequenced sample was peripheral blood, taken from a patient treated with radiotherapy plus ipilimumab. The origin of the receptors is a human donor with non-small cell lung cancer whose response to radiotherapy plus ipilimumab could not be evaluated.

A note on this clone: A junction boundary mismatches the germline segment, possibly from a read error. This chain links TRBV28 with TRBJ2-5; TRBD2 agrees at 7 bases. This CDR3 has 15 residues. Germline V gene data show CDR1 as MDHEN and CDR2 as SYDVKM. This CDR3 reads CASSYGGDYQGTQYF. The DNA for the CDR3 is TGTGCCAGCAGTTACGGAGGGGACTACCAAGGGACCCAGTACTTC.

This clone was seen only a few times. J is TRBJ2-1 and V is TRBV18; D remains ambiguous. Trimming stripped 6 bases from V and 4 bases from J, with 10 bases between. Germline V gene sequence: CDR1 KGHSH, CDR2 LQKENI. The CDR3 is made up of 13 amino acids. The CDR3 sequence: CASSVAEYNEQFF. CDR3 nucleotide sequence: TGTGCCAGCTCGGTTGCGGAGTACAATGAGCAGTTCTTC.

The chain couples TRBV11-2 to TRBJ1-5, with D possibly being TRBD1 (5 bases). V was clipped by 4 bases and J by 2 bases, with 12 bases between them. CDR3 length equals 15 residues. CDR1 and CDR2 from the germline V gene are SGHAT and FQNNGV. The chain's CDR3 is CASSWGGSGNQPQHF. The CDR3 nucleotides read TGTGCCAGCAGCTGGGGCGGTTCTGGCAATCAGCCCCAGCATTTT.

The CDR3 here is CASSYRVGTHHTQYF. The CDR3 DNA is TGTGCCAGCAGTTACCGGGTAGGAACACACCATACGCAGTATTTT. The chain carries TRBV6-5 and TRBJ2-3, with D uncertain. V was clipped by 2 bases and J by 7 bases, with 16 bases between them. CDR3 length: 15 amino acids. Germline V gives CDR1 MNHEY, CDR2 SVGAGI.

CDR3 protein: CASSQYTGAAGNTIYF. The CDR3 DNA is TGTGCCAGCAGCCAGTACACAGGGGCTGCTGGAAACACCATATATTTT. This sequence joins TRBV4-2 and TRBJ1-3; 7 bases fit TRBD1. The CDR3 runs to 16 residues. The trim removed 3 bases at V and 2 bases at J, leaving 7 bases unmatched. Germline CDR1 is LGHNA and CDR2 is YNFKEQ.

This chain links TRBV27 with TRBJ2-1; no reliable D call. The CDR3 spans 15 residues. Trimming stripped 0 bases from V and 8 bases from J, with 14 bases between. Germline loops: CDR1 MNHEY, CDR2 SMNVEV (reference sequence). CDR3 in DNA: TGTGCCAGCAGTTTATCGAGGAGAATCTTCGATGAGCAGTTCTTC. Its protein product is CASSLSRRIFDEQFF.

V usage is TRBV28 and J usage is TRBJ2-7, with 11 bases that match TRBD1. CDR1 MDHEN and CDR2 SYDVKM come from the germline V gene. The CDR3 totals 14 residues. V dropped 5 bases and J dropped 4; count of bases not matched to a gene: 4. CDR3 loop: CASSGGQGAYEQYF. CDR3 nucleotides: TGTGCCAGCAGTGGAGGACAGGGGGCTTACGAGCAGTACTTC.

The V and J genes are TRBV9 and TRBJ2-5, with unresolved D. The CDR3 contains 13 residues. CDR1 is SGDLS, CDR2 YYNGEE, per germline. V dropped 1 base and J dropped 5 bases, with 9 bases sitting between them. CDR3 bases: TGTGCCAGCAGCGTAAACCCCGGGGAGACCCAGTACTTC. As protein: CASSVNPGETQYF.

This chain uses TRBV5-1 with TRBJ2-1, with a weak D call TRBD1 (6 bases). Per germline, CDR1 SGHRS and CDR2 YFSETQ. V was trimmed by 1 base and J by 4 bases, leaving 12 bases between them. The CDR3 covers 15 residues. The CDR3: CASSLLEGGYNEQFF. For the CDR3, the DNA is TGCGCCAGCAGCTTGCTTGAAGGGGGTTACAATGAGCAGTTCTTC.

The gene calls are TRBV25-1 and TRBJ1-1; 8 nucleotides line up with TRBD1. The junction had 14 bases not matched to a gene; V was cut back by 3 bases and J by 5 bases. This CDR3 contains 17 residues. CDR1 MGHDK and CDR2 SYGVNS come from the germline V gene. The CDR3 loop is CASSDKGAGGFRTEAFF. The CDR3 coding sequence is TGTGCCAGCAGTGATAAAGGGGCAGGGGGCTTTAGGACTGAAGCTTTCTTT. Filled out from reference TRBV25-1 and TRBJ1-1, the complete variable domain reads EADIYQTPRYLVIGTGKKITLECSQTMGHDKMYWYQQDPGMELHLIHYSYGVNSTEKGDLSSESTVSRIRTEHFPLTLESARPSHTSQYLCASSDKGAGGFRTEAFFGQGTRLTVV.

This clone showed up just once. V gene TRBV2 combines with J gene TRBJ2-4; D is possibly TRBD2 (6 bases). The CDR3 has 14 residues. Germline CDR1 reads SNHLY; CDR2 reads FYNNEI. V shed 8 bases and J shed 15 bases, with 26 bases lying between them. CDR3 amino acids: CASLTSFGLPFLYF. The CDR3, as DNA: TGTGCCAGCCTTACATCGTTTGGACTACCTTTTCTGTACTTC.

The chain uses TRBV23-1 and TRBJ1-3, with TRBD1 as a possible D gene (5 bases). TRBV23-1 is labeled an ORF, and its function is uncertain. This CDR3 region has 14 residues. Trimming left V 6 bases short and J 0 bases short, with 9 bases between. In DNA form, the CDR3 reads TGCGCCAGCAGGGCAGGGCGCTCTGGAAACACCATATATTTT. It yields the protein CASRAGRSGNTIYF.

This rearrangement joins TRBV4-1 to TRBJ2-7; tentatively, D is TRBD2 (5 bases). Per the germline V gene, CDR1 is MGHRA and CDR2 is YSYEKL. The V and J ends lost 4 bases and 0 bases respectively, with 13 bases between them. This CDR3 has 15 residues. CDR3 DNA: TGCGCCAGCAGCCGCCTGGACTCGAGCTCCTACGAGCAGTACTTC. It codes for CASSRLDSSSYEQYF.

The CDR3 DNA follows: TGCGCCAGCAGCCCGGGACTAGCGGGGGGATTCTACAATGAGCAGTTCTTC. Translation gives CASSPGLAGGFYNEQFF. The J gene is TRBJ2-1, the V gene TRBV5-1; TRBD2 matches at 15 bases. Germline CDR1 is SGHRS and CDR2 is YFSETQ. Losses at the gene ends were 4 bases for V and 3 bases for J; bases not matched to a gene: 5. This CDR3 is built from 17 residues.

Regarding this clone: The germline gene is not matched at one end of the junction; a read error may be the cause. J is TRBJ2-5 and V is TRBV4-3; 8 nucleotides agree with TRBD1. The CDR3 is 13 amino acids. Germline loops: CDR1 LGHNA, CDR2 YSLEER. The CDR3 DNA is TGCGCCAGCAGCCAAGATCGCACGGACAGGGAGCACTTC. Its protein is CASSQDRTDREHF.

The gene calls are TRBV7-8 and TRBJ2-1; TRBD1 matches 10 bases. Germline CDR1 SGHVS, CDR2 FQNEAQ. The J segment lost 6 bases and the V segment lost 1 base, leaving 6 bases of the junction unmatched. The CDR3 sequence is 16 residues long. The CDR3 DNA reads TGTGCCAGCAGCTTAGTAGGTGGGACAGGGGTCAATGAGCAGTTCTTC. Its translation: CASSLVGGTGVNEQFF.

The chain joins TRBV9 to TRBJ2-7, with D possibly TRBD1 on 5 matching bases. Germline loops: CDR1 SGDLS, CDR2 YYNGEE. Trimming stripped 0 bases from V and 10 bases from J, with 14 bases between. This CDR3 contains 13 residues. The CDR3 spells CASSVAPGLEQYF. Written as DNA, the CDR3 is TGTGCCAGCAGCGTAGCCCCAGGGTTGGAACAGTACTTC.

Of note for this clone: Without the conserved terminal phenylalanine or tryptophan, this CDR3 likely stems from a read error. It is unclear where the CDR3 begins or ends on the DNA, so no DNA is shown, and the CDR3 is as TCRdb lists it. The V gene is TRBV21-1, the J gene TRBJ2-7; TRBD2, the table's D call, lacks a check against the DNA. TRBV21-1 is noted as a pseudogene. The CDR3 has 13 amino acids, counting both end residues. This CDR3 is CASSLHSGGGVDS.

The chain combines TRBV19 with TRBJ1-5; the D is unclear. Germline V gene lookup returns CDR1 LNHDA and CDR2 SQIVND (reference sequence). The CDR3 length is 14 residues. The V end was cut by 3 bases, the J end by 7 bases, with 13 bases between. The CDR3 DNA is TGTGCCAGTAGTATGATCGGTCTTAGACAGCCCCAGCATTTT. Its translation is CASSMIGLRQPQHF.